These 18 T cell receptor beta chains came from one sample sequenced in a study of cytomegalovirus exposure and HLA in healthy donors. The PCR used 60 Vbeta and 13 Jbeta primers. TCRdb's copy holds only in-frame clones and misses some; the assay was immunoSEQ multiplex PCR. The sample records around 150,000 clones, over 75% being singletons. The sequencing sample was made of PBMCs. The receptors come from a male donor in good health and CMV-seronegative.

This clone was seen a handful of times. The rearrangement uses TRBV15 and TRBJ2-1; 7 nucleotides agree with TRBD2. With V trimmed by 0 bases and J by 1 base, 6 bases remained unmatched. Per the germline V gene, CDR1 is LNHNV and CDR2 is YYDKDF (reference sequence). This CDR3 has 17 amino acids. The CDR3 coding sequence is TGTGCCACCAGCAGAGATAACGGAGCGGGGTCCTACAATGAGCAGTTCTTC. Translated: CATSRDNGAGSYNEQFF.

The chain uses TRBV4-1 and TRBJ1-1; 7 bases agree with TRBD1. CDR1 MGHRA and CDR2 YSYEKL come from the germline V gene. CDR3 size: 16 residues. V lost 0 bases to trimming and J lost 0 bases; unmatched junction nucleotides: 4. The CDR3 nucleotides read TGCGCCAGCAGCCAAGAAGGGACAGCCGTGAACACTGAAGCTTTCTTT. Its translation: CASSQEGTAVNTEAFF.

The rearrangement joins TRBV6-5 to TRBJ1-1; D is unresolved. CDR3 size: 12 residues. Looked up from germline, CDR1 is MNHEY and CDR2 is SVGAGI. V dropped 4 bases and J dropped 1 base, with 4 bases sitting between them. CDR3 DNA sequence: TGTGCCAGCAGTTCTCCGAACACTGAAGCTTTCTTT. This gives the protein CASSSPNTEAFF.

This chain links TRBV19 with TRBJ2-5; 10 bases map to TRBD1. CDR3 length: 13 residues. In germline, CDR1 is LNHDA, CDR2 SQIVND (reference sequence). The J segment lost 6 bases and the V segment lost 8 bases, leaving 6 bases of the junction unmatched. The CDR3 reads CASAGTGVQTQYF. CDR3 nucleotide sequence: TGTGCCAGTGCCGGGACAGGGGTACAGACCCAGTACTTC. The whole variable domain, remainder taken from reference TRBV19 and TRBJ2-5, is DGGITQSPKYLFRKEGQNVTLSCEQNLNHDAMYWYRQDPGQGLRLIYYSQIVNDFQKGDIAEGYSVSREKKESFPLTVTSAQKNPTAFYLCASAGTGVQTQYFGPGTRLLVL.

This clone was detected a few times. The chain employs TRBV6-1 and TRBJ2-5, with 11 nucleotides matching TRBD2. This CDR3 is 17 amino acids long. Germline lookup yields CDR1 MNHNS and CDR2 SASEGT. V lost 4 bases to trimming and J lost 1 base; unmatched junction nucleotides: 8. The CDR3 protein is CASSVASGGTRQETQYF. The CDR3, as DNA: TGTGCCAGCAGTGTGGCTAGCGGGGGGACCCGCCAAGAGACCCAGTACTTC.

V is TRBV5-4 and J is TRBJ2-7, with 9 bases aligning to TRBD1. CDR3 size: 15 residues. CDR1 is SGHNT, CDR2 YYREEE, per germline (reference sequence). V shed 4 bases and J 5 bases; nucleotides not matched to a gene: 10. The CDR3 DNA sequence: TGTGCCAGCAGCCCTCCTGGGACAGGGAGCCACGAGCAGTACTTC. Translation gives CASSPPGTGSHEQYF.

In nucleotides, the CDR3 is TGTGCCAGCTCCTTGGGACAGGGAGACTCTGGAAACACCATATATTTT. It translates to CASSLGQGDSGNTIYF. The rearrangement links TRBV18 to TRBJ1-3, with TRBD1 identical over 9 bases. The germline V gene encodes CDR1 KGHSH and CDR2 LQKENI. Unmatched junction bases numbered 6, after V lost 6 bases and J lost 0 bases. There are 16 residues in the CDR3.

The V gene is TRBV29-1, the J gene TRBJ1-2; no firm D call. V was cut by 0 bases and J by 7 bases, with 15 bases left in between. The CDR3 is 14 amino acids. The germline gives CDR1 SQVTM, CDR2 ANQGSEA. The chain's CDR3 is CSVEDRPTRSGYTF. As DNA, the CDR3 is TGCAGCGTTGAAGATCGGCCGACGAGGAGTGGCTACACCTTC.

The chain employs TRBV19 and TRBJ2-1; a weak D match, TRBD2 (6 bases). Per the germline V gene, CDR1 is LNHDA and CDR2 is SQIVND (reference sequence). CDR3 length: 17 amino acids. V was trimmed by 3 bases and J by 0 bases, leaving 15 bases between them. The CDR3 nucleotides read TGTGCCAGTAGTATCCCCGCCAGCGGGTTCTCCTACAATGAGCAGTTCTTC. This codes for CASSIPASGFSYNEQFF.

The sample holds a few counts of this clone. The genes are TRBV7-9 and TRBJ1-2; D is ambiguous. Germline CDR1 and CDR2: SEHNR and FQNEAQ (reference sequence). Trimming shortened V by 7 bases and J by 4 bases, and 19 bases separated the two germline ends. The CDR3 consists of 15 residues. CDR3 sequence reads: CASNKAGGPTYGYTF. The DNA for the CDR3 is TGTGCCAGCAACAAGGCGGGAGGGCCTACCTATGGCTACACCTTC.

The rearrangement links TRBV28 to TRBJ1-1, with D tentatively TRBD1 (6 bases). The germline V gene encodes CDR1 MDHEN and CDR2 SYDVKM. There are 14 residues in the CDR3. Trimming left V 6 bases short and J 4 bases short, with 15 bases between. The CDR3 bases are TGTGCCAGCAGCTCCACAGGGCTGGGCACTGAAGCTTTCTTT. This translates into CASSSTGLGTEAFF.

The CDR3 protein is CASSRRGSTEAFF. The CDR3 nucleotides are TGTGCCAGCAGTCGGAGGGGTTCCACTGAAGCTTTCTTT. The J gene is TRBJ1-1, the V gene TRBV5-6; TRBD1 is a possible D gene (5 bases). The CDR3 runs to 13 residues. V was pared by 5 bases and J by 4 bases, with 12 bases between. Germline loops: CDR1 SGHDT, CDR2 YYEEEE.

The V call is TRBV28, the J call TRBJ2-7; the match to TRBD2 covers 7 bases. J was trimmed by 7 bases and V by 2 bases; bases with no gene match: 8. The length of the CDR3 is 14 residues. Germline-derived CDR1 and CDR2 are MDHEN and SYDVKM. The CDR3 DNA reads TGTGCCAGCAGTTTAGGCGGGAGCGTCATAGAGCAGTACTTC. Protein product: CASSLGGSVIEQYF.

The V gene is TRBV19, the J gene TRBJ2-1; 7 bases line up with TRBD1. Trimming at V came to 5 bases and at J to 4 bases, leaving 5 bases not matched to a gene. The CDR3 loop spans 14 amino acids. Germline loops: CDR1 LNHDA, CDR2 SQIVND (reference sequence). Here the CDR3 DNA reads TGTGCCAGTAGTTTGGGACAGTTATACAATGAGCAGTTCTTC. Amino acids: CASSLGQLYNEQFF.

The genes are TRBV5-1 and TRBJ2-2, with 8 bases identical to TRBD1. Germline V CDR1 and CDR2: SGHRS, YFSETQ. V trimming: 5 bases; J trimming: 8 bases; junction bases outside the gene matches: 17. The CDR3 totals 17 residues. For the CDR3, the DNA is TGCGCCAGCAGTTCACCGCCCGGGACAGGAGTATTGGGGGAGCTGTTTTTT. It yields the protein CASSSPPGTGVLGELFF.

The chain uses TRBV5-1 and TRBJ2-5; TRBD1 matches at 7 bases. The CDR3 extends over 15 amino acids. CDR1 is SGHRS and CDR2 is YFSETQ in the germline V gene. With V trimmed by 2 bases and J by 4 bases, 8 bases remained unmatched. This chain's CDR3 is CASSFSKGATETQYF. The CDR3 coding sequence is TGCGCCAGCAGCTTTTCAAAGGGGGCAACAGAGACCCAGTACTTC. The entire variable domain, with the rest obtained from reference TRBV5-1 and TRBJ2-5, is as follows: KAGVTQTPRYLIKTRGQQVTLSCSPISGHRSVSWYQQTPGQGLQFLFEYFSETQRNKGNFPGRFSGRQFSNSRSEMNVSTLELGDSALYLCASSFSKGATETQYFGPGTRLLVL.

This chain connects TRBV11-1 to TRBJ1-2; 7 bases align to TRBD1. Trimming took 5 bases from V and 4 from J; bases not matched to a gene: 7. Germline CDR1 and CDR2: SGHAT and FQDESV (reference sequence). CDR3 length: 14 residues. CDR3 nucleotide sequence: TGTGCCAGCAGCGAAACAGGGGTATCCTATGGCTACACCTTC. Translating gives CASSETGVSYGYTF.

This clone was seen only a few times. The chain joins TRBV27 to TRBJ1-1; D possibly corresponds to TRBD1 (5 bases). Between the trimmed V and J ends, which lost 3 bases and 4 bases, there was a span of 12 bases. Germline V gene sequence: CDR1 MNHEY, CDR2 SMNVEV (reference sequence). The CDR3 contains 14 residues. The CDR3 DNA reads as TGTGCCAGCAGTTTTATGAGGGGAGGCACTGAAGCTTTCTTT. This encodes CASSFMRGGTEAFF.